The 18 T cell receptor beta chains in this list originate from one sample, sequenced in a study of cytomegalovirus exposure and HLA in healthy donors. Measured with immunoSEQ multiplex PCR; TCRdb has only the in-frame clones, and not every one. This sample carries 140,000 to 150,000 clones, approximately 94% of them seen once, and the ten largest clones take 1.5% to 2%. Sequencing was performed on PBMCs. The receptors were sampled from a man between 18 and 35 years old in good health and CMV-seropositive.

The chain joins TRBV2 to TRBJ1-2, with unresolved D. Trimming left V 5 bases short and J 4 bases short, with 11 bases between. Germline V gives CDR1 SNHLY, CDR2 FYNNEI. The CDR3 is 13 residues long. CDR3 sequence (DNA): TGTGCCAGCAGTTTCGACACACTCTATGGCTACACCTTC. This translates into CASSFDTLYGYTF. The whole variable domain, filled in from reference TRBV2 and TRBJ1-2, reads EPEVTQTPSHQVTQMGQEVILRCVPISNHLYFYWYRQILGQKVEFLVSFYNNEISEKSEIFDDQFSVERPDGSNFTLKIRSTKLEDSAMYFCASSFDTLYGYTFGSGTRLTVV.

The rearrangement links TRBV29-1 to TRBJ1-1, with D unclear. This CDR3 is 14 amino acids long. Germline CDR1 and CDR2: SQVTM and ANQGSEA. V was shortened by 2 bases and J by 5 bases, with 15 bases between the two germline ends. The CDR3 DNA is TGCAGCGTTGAATTTAGGAGGAGCCGGACTGAAGCTTTCTTT. Translated, it gives CSVEFRRSRTEAFF.

V usage is TRBV7-9 and J usage is TRBJ2-7, with 11 bases that match TRBD1. This CDR3 has 17 residues. The V gene end was trimmed by 3 bases and the J gene end by 0 bases; junction bases not matched to a gene: 7. The germline CDR1 and CDR2 sequences are SEHNR and FQNEAQ (reference sequence). The CDR3 sequence: CASSFGQGAALSYEQYF. The CDR3 nucleotides read TGTGCCAGCAGCTTCGGACAGGGGGCCGCCCTCTCCTACGAGCAGTACTTC.

The chain carries TRBV19 and TRBJ2-1, with 11 bases fitting TRBD2. The CDR3 is 17 residues long. Losses at the gene ends were 0 bases for V and 8 bases for J; bases not matched to a gene: 9. The germline V gene encodes CDR1 LNHDA and CDR2 SQIVND (reference sequence). The DNA for the CDR3 is TGTGCCAGTAGTATAGATTTGACTAGCGGGGAAGAAGATGAGCAGTTCTTC. Residues: CASSIDLTSGEEDEQFF.

The chain uses TRBV16 and TRBJ1-1, with D possibly being TRBD1 (6 bases). The germline V and J ends were trimmed by 0 bases and 5 bases, with 10 bases remaining between them. The CDR3 consists of 14 residues. From germline, CDR1 is KGHSY and CDR2 FQNENV. DNA for the CDR3: TGTGCCAGCAGCCAATCGTTAGGGGGAACTGAAGCTTTCTTT. Translation gives CASSQSLGGTEAFF.

The chain is built from TRBV6-1 and TRBJ2-7; TRBD2 agrees at 9 bases. The CDR3 is made up of 14 amino acids. CDR1 MNHNS and CDR2 SASEGT come from the germline V gene. Trimming at V came to 4 bases and at J to 4 bases, leaving 5 bases not matched to a gene. Written as DNA, the CDR3 is TGTGCCAGCAGTGTAGTGACTAGCGGATACGAGCAGTACTTC. This encodes CASSVVTSGYEQYF.

The chain has TRBV7-2 and TRBJ2-1; TRBD2 is a possible D gene (5 bases). CDR1 is SGHTA and CDR2 is FQGNSA in the germline V gene. This CDR3 region has 15 residues. Trimming pared 7 bases from V and 2 bases from J, leaving 15 bases between. CDR3 sequence (DNA): TGTGCCAGCACCCGGGGAGTGATGACCTACAATGAGCAGTTCTTC. Encoded protein: CASTRGVMTYNEQFF.

The chain carries TRBV19 and TRBJ2-1, with 12 bases that match TRBD2. CDR1 is LNHDA and CDR2 is SQIVND in the germline V gene (reference sequence). With V trimmed by 6 bases and J by 8 bases, 8 bases remained unmatched. This CDR3 contains 15 residues. CDR3 protein: CASRPTSGSLDEQFF. In nucleotides, the CDR3 is TGTGCCAGTAGACCGACTAGCGGGAGTCTGGATGAGCAGTTCTTC.

This chain uses TRBV5-1 with TRBJ2-2; TRBD2 might be the D (5 bases). Trimming removed 2 bases from V and 2 bases from J, with 13 bases in between. The CDR3 length is 16 residues. Germline CDR1 and CDR2: SGHRS and YFSETQ. Here the CDR3 reads CASSFSAGSNTGELFF. DNA for the CDR3: TGCGCCAGCAGCTTTTCGGCGGGTTCTAACACCGGGGAGCTGTTTTTT.

The gene calls are TRBV5-1 and TRBJ1-1; 8 bases map to TRBD1. The CDR3 covers 13 residues. Germline V CDR1 and CDR2: SGHRS, YFSETQ. V shed 4 bases and J 11 bases; nucleotides not matched to a gene: 10. DNA for the CDR3: TGCGCCAGCAGCCCAGGACAGGGTGCTAACGCTTTCTTT. It yields the protein CASSPGQGANAFF. The complete variable domain, with remaining parts taken from reference TRBV5-1 and TRBJ1-1, reads KAGVTQTPRYLIKTRGQQVTLSCSPISGHRSVSWYQQTPGQGLQFLFEYFSETQRNKGNFPGRFSGRQFSNSRSEMNVSTLELGDSALYLCASSPGQGANAFFGQGTRLTVV.

The chain recombines TRBV6-7 with TRBJ2-1; the match to TRBD2 covers 8 bases. TRBV6-7 is an open reading frame whose function is uncertain. V lost 7 bases and J lost 4; bases outside the gene matches: 6. This CDR3 spans 14 amino acids. CDR3: CASNIAGSYNEQFF. The CDR3 nucleotides are TGTGCCAGCAATATAGCGGGGTCTTACAATGAGCAGTTCTTC.

V and J are TRBV4-1 and TRBJ2-1; weak D call: TRBD1 (6 bases). CDR1 MGHRA and CDR2 YSYEKL come from the germline V gene. Trimming left V 1 base short and J 9 bases short, with 10 bases between. The CDR3 is made up of 13 amino acids. The CDR3 spells CASSQGRGPEQFF. In nucleotides, the CDR3 is TGCGCCAGCAGCCAAGGCAGGGGACCTGAGCAGTTCTTC.

This sequence joins TRBV27 and TRBJ2-7; 7 positions match TRBD2. V lost 6 bases to trimming and J lost 6 bases; unmatched junction nucleotides: 23. Per germline, CDR1 MNHEY and CDR2 SMNVEV (reference sequence). The CDR3 extends over 18 amino acids. The CDR3 DNA is TGTGCCAGCAGCCCTCCCGGAGCGGGACCCCTCGGAAGGGGCGAGCAGTACTTC. This codes for CASSPPGAGPLGRGEQYF.

This chain links TRBV5-1 with TRBJ2-7; TRBD1 agrees at 9 bases. The CDR3 is 15 amino acids. The junction had 2 bases not matched to a gene; V was cut back by 0 bases and J by 1 base. Germline CDR1 is SGHRS and CDR2 is YFSETQ. CDR3 amino acids: CASSLAGTGSYEQYF. CDR3 nucleotide sequence: TGCGCCAGCAGCTTGGCCGGGACAGGGTCCTACGAGCAGTACTTC.

V is TRBV4-1 and J is TRBJ2-7; 10 positions agree with TRBD2. Germline loops: CDR1 MGHRA, CDR2 YSYEKL. The ends lost 4 bases at V and 1 base at J; junction bases unmatched: 10. This CDR3 has 17 residues. CDR3 loop: CASSPRALAGTSYEQYF. DNA of the CDR3: TGCGCCAGCAGCCCAAGAGCACTAGCGGGGACGTCCTACGAGCAGTACTTC.

This chain links TRBV30 with TRBJ1-1; a possible D gene is TRBD1 (5 bases). From germline, CDR1 is GTSNPN and CDR2 SVGIG (reference sequence). The CDR3 runs 15 residues. The ends were cut back, 0 bases at V and 4 bases at J, with 15 bases in the middle. The CDR3 protein is CAWSVLGGVGTEAFF. The CDR3, as DNA: TGTGCCTGGAGTGTACTTGGAGGGGTAGGCACTGAAGCTTTCTTT.

The rearrangement uses TRBV7-2 and TRBJ2-3; the match to TRBD1 covers 8 bases. This CDR3 has 17 residues. Germline CDR1 reads SGHTA; CDR2 reads FQGNSA. J gave up 2 bases and V 4 bases, and 11 bases lay outside the gene matches. This CDR3 is CASSSRQGRGYTDTQYF. The CDR3, as DNA: TGTGCCAGCAGCTCCCGACAGGGGCGGGGATACACAGATACGCAGTATTTT.

The chain uses TRBV10-3 and TRBJ2-1; 8 bases fit TRBD2. This CDR3 contains 15 residues. V was pared by 6 bases and J by 6 bases, with 10 bases of the junction left unmatched. Germline values: CDR1 ENHRY, CDR2 SYGVKD. CDR3 residues: CAIRESGSGTNEQFF. For the CDR3, the DNA is TGTGCCATCAGGGAAAGCGGGAGTGGCACCAATGAGCAGTTCTTC.